Below, 27 T cell receptor beta chains from the same sample are listed, as sequenced in a study of T cells after yellow fever vaccination. TCRdb reanalysed the 5' RACE reads using MiXCR and keeps one entry per CDR3 protein. The data show 100,000 to 150,000 distinct CDR3 sequences, with roughly 6.7% seen just once and around 2.5% held by the top ten. The input for sequencing was CD4+ T cells sorted from PBMCs, taken around 10 days after the first yellow fever vaccination. The receptors stem from a man aged 18 to 30 who received the YFV17D yellow fever vaccine.

This clonotype has at least ten counts. The chain employs TRBV7-2 and TRBJ1-4; tentatively, D is TRBD1 (5 bases). Germline V gives CDR1 SGHTA, CDR2 FQGNSA. Deletions cut 2 bases from V and 8 bases from J, with 15 bases between. The CDR3 has 15 amino acids. The CDR3 coding sequence is TGTGCCAGCAGCTTACAGGGTCCGGGGGGGGAAAAACTGTTTTTT. Its protein is CASSLQGPGGEKLFF.

This clonotype showed up many times. The chain recombines TRBV12-3 or TRBV12-4 with TRBJ1-2, with a weak D call TRBD1 (5 bases). V lost 8 bases and J lost 6, with 16 bases in between. The CDR3 runs to 13 residues. This CDR3 reads CASGSPGDDGYTF. For the CDR3, the DNA is TGTGCCAGCGGATCTCCGGGGGATGATGGCTACACCTTC.

The chain combines TRBV5-1 with TRBJ2-1, with D maybe TRBD2 (5 bases). Germline V gene data show CDR1 as SGHRS and CDR2 as YFSETQ. V was pared by 4 bases and J by 6 bases, with 11 bases between. The CDR3 consists of 13 residues. The CDR3 spells CASSLPGINEQFF. The DNA of the CDR3 is TGCGCCAGCAGCCTCCCGGGGATCAATGAGCAGTTCTTC.

This clonotype was recorded at least ten times. The chain joins TRBV7-9 to TRBJ1-5; maybe TRBD1 (6 bases). The CDR3 is 14 amino acids. Deletions cut 7 bases from V and 4 bases from J, with 14 bases between. The germline V gene has CDR1 SEHNR and CDR2 FQNEAQ (reference sequence). CDR3 protein: CASTRGQQNQPQHF. For the CDR3, the DNA is TGTGCCAGCACCCGGGGGCAGCAAAATCAGCCCCAGCATTTT.

The chain has TRBV10-3 and TRBJ2-7; D may be TRBD2 (6 bases). CDR3 length: 14 residues. Looked up from germline, CDR1 is ENHRY and CDR2 is SYGVKD. CDR3 DNA sequence: TGTGCACTCAGGAGGGATGTAGTCGGCTACGAGCAGTACTTC. Protein product: CALRRDVVGYEQYF.

This clonotype has a count of ten or more. The rearrangement links TRBV7-6 to TRBJ2-3; the D is unclear. The V gene's germline CDR1 is SGHVS and CDR2 FNYEAQ. V was shortened by 5 bases and J by 0 bases, with 9 bases between the two germline ends. CDR3 length equals 14 residues. Here the CDR3 DNA reads TGTGCCAGCAGCCCCTCGCGGAGCACAGATACGCAGTATTTT. Protein: CASSPSRSTDTQYF.

This clonotype occurred many times. The chain couples TRBV5-4 to TRBJ2-2; TRBD2 aligns across 8 bases. The CDR3 extends over 16 amino acids. Germline V gene lookup returns CDR1 SGHNT and CDR2 YYREEE (reference sequence). The trim removed 4 bases at V and 1 base at J, leaving 6 bases unmatched. CDR3 nucleotides: TGTGCCAGCAGCCCCGGGGGGGCTATGAACACCGGGGAGCTGTTTTTT. Translated, it gives CASSPGGAMNTGELFF.

This clonotype was observed many times. The chain employs TRBV3-1 and TRBJ2-7, with TRBD2 matching over 10 bases. CDR1 and CDR2 from the germline V gene are LGHDT and YNNKEL (reference sequence). Unmatched junction bases numbered 4, after V lost 1 base and J lost 4 bases. The CDR3 is 15 amino acids. DNA of the CDR3: TGTGCCAGCAGCCAAGGAGCGGGGGGGCCTTACGAGCAGTACGTC. It yields the protein CASSQGAGGPYEQYV.

Many counts were recorded for this clonotype. This sequence joins TRBV5-1 and TRBJ2-3; D ambiguous. Trimming took off 5 bases at V and 0 bases at J, with 13 bases between the two ends. The germline CDR1 and CDR2 sequences are SGHRS and YFSETQ. This CDR3 is built from 15 residues. The CDR3 protein is CASRSVGGSTDTQYF. The CDR3 DNA follows: TGCGCCAGCAGATCGGTGGGCGGTAGCACAGATACGCAGTATTTT.

There are many counts of this clonotype. The V and J genes are TRBV5-5 and TRBJ2-3; the D gene could be TRBD1 or TRBD2 (5 bases each). CDR1 is SGHKS and CDR2 is YYEKEE in the germline V gene (reference sequence). The V end was cut by 4 bases, the J end by 1 base, with 16 bases between. The CDR3 runs 16 residues. The CDR3 here is CASSPTRGPRTDTQYF. The CDR3 bases are TGTGCCAGCAGCCCGACGAGGGGACCCCGCACAGATACGCAGTATTTT.

This clonotype was seen many times. The chain joins TRBV7-9 to TRBJ1-2; 8 nucleotides match TRBD1. The V gene end was trimmed by 1 base and the J gene end by 8 bases; junction bases not matched to a gene: 6. In germline, CDR1 is SEHNR, CDR2 FQNEAQ (reference sequence). CDR3 size: 14 residues. CDR3 sequence (DNA): TGTGCCAGCAGCTTAGGAGGACAGGGATACGGCTACACCTTC. Encoded protein: CASSLGGQGYGYTF.

This clonotype was found many times. V gene TRBV5-6 combines with J gene TRBJ2-1; a possible D gene is TRBD1 (5 bases). This CDR3 region has 12 residues. The V gene's germline CDR1 is SGHDT and CDR2 YYEEEE. V dropped 4 bases and J dropped 6 bases, with 8 bases sitting between them. The CDR3 nucleotides read TGTGCCAGCAGCGCAGACAGCAATGAGCAGTTCTTC. The encoded protein is CASSADSNEQFF.

In this sample, this clonotype turned up a few times. V gene TRBV5-1 combines with J gene TRBJ2-7; 7 positions agree with TRBD1. With V trimmed by 0 bases and J by 3 bases, 6 bases remained unmatched. The CDR3 has 15 amino acids. Germline-derived CDR1 and CDR2 are SGHRS and YFSETQ. CDR3 coding DNA: TGCGCCAGCAGCTTGGGACAGGGTTCGTTCTACGAGCAGTACGTC. It encodes CASSLGQGSFYEQYV.

This clonotype was counted many times. The V and J genes are TRBV4-3 and TRBJ1-1, with no clear D. V was cut by 0 bases and J by 1 base, with 6 bases left in between. The germline V gene has CDR1 LGHNA and CDR2 YSLEER. This CDR3 has 14 amino acids. CDR3 DNA sequence: TGCGCCAGCAGCCAAGATGGGCGGAACACTGAAGCTTTCTTT. It encodes CASSQDGRNTEAFF.

Ten or more counts support this clonotype. V usage is TRBV7-8 and J usage is TRBJ2-5; TRBD2 aligns across 11 bases. Losses at the gene ends were 3 bases for V and 3 bases for J; bases not matched to a gene: 0. The CDR3 totals 14 residues. The germline V gene encodes CDR1 SGHVS and CDR2 FQNEAQ. CDR3 bases: TGTGCCAGCAGCTTGACTAGCGGGGAAGAGACCCAGTACTTC. This codes for CASSLTSGEETQYF.

This clonotype was seen many times. V gene TRBV12-3 or TRBV12-4 combines with J gene TRBJ1-5, with D unclear. V was pared by 4 bases and J by 0 bases, with 13 bases between. This CDR3 region has 16 residues. The CDR3 nucleotides read TGTGCCAGCAGTTACGATCACCCTCATAGCAATCAGCCCCAGCATTTT. It translates to CASSYDHPHSNQPQHF.

This clonotype was observed at least ten times. This chain links TRBV7-2 with TRBJ2-3; a possible D gene is TRBD2 (6 bases). Germline V gene data show CDR1 as SGHTA and CDR2 as FQGNSA. The CDR3 totals 13 residues. V lost 2 bases to trimming and J lost 10 bases, with 13 bases between them. Written as DNA, the CDR3 is TGTGCCAGCAGCTTACCGACTAGTGAATCGCAGTATTTT. Protein sequence: CASSLPTSESQYF.

In its sample, this clonotype was seen many times. The V and J genes are TRBV4-3 and TRBJ1-3; no clear D gene. The CDR3 runs 14 residues. Germline V CDR1 and CDR2: LGHNA, YSLEER. With 6 bases removed from V and 1 base from J, the gap between germline ends came to 10 bases. This CDR3 reads CASSSTRSGNTIYF. CDR3 nucleotide sequence: TGCGCCAGCAGTTCGACAAGGTCTGGAAACACCATATATTTT.

This clonotype has a count of ten or more. The V gene is TRBV14, the J gene TRBJ2-6, with D hard to call. The CDR3 is 16 amino acids. CDR1 and CDR2 (germline): SGHDN, FVKESK. V gave up 1 base and J gave up 6 bases, with 13 bases separating them. The CDR3 protein is CASSQGSPWVANVLTF. In DNA form, the CDR3 reads TGTGCCAGCAGCCAAGGGTCTCCGTGGGTGGCCAACGTCCTGACTTTC.

This clonotype was seen ten or more times. The genes are TRBV30 and TRBJ1-2; 10 positions match TRBD1. V was pared by 3 bases and J by 3 bases, with 7 bases of the junction left unmatched. This CDR3 region has 15 residues. The V gene's germline CDR1 is GTSNPN and CDR2 SVGIG (reference sequence). As DNA, the CDR3 is TGTGCCTGGAGCCTCCAGGGACAGGGGTACTATGGCTACACCTTC. It codes for CAWSLQGQGYYGYTF.

Remarks on this clonotype: A read error is possible here, since a much larger clone lies one base away. The chain recombines TRBV4-2 with TRBJ1-1; D is uncertain. The CDR3 is 13 amino acids. CDR1 is LGHNA and CDR2 is YNFKEQ in the germline V gene. In DNA form, the CDR3 reads TGTGACAGCAGAATACAACCGAACACTGAAGCTTTCTTT. It translates to CDSRIQPNTEAFF.

This clonotype was recorded a few times. The CDR3, as DNA: TGCAGTGCTAGAGTTCCCGGAGGCAATCAGCCCCAGCATTTT. This gives the protein CSARVPGGNQPQHF. The genes are TRBV20-1 and TRBJ1-5; the D is unclear. The CDR3 consists of 14 residues. V shed 1 base and J shed 2 bases, with 9 bases lying between them. From germline, CDR1 is DFQATT and CDR2 SNEGSKA (reference sequence).

This clonotype was recorded many times. This chain links TRBV4-2 with TRBJ2-4; D perhaps matches TRBD1 (6 bases). The CDR3 is 13 residues long. Germline CDR1 reads LGHNA; CDR2 reads YNFKEQ. Trimming left V 5 bases short and J 7 bases short, with 12 bases between. CDR3 nucleotide sequence: TGTGCCAGCAGCAGCGGACAGTTGAACATTCAGTACTTC. It codes for CASSSGQLNIQYF.

This clonotype has at least ten counts. The V call is TRBV5-1, the J call TRBJ2-5; 9 bases match TRBD1. Trimming took 3 bases from V and 5 from J; bases not matched to a gene: 5. The CDR3 sequence is 14 residues long. The germline gives CDR1 SGHRS, CDR2 YFSETQ. The CDR3 nucleotides read TGCGCCAGCAGCTGGGACAGGGCGGGCGAGACCCAGTACTTC. Translation gives CASSWDRAGETQYF.

This chain connects TRBV28 to TRBJ2-1; D is possibly TRBD1 (5 bases). Germline V gene data show CDR1 as MDHEN and CDR2 as SYDVKM. The CDR3 has 12 residues. V dropped 6 bases and J dropped 5 bases, with 8 bases sitting between them. CDR3 sequence: CASRLQDNEQFF. The DNA for the CDR3 is TGTGCCAGCAGACTACAGGACAATGAGCAGTTCTTC.

This clonotype was found many times. V usage is TRBV20-1 and J usage is TRBJ2-1; 11 nucleotides line up with TRBD2. This CDR3 has 15 amino acids. Germline V gene data show CDR1 as DFQATT and CDR2 as SNEGSKA (reference sequence). CDR3 region: CGLPRVAGGRNEQFF. The CDR3 DNA is TGCGGCCTCCCCCGTGTAGCGGGGGGGAGGAATGAGCAGTTCTTC.

This clonotype has just a few counts. The chain has TRBV19 and TRBJ1-2, with D hard to call. There are 14 residues in the CDR3. V lost 2 bases, J lost 2 bases, and 9 bases lay in between. Germline CDR1 and CDR2: LNHDA and SQIVND (reference sequence). Here the CDR3 reads CASSITAQNYGYTF. CDR3 coding DNA: TGTGCCAGTAGTATAACCGCACAGAACTATGGCTACACCTTC.